Below, one TCR beta chain is given with its context. Its specificity is unknown. This sample is drawn from a study of cytomegalovirus exposure and HLA in healthy donors. General study results and limits: Cytomegalovirus status, reportedly, was diagnosed with high specificity and sensitivity by the classifier.

Between the trimmed V and J ends, which lost 0 bases and 3 bases, there was a span of 9 bases. CDR3 length equals 15 residues. Germline V gives CDR1 KGHSH, CDR2 LQKENI. Generated by immunoSEQ multiplex PCR, the TCRdb table keeps only in-frame clones and is missing some. Of approximately 65,000 clones listed, 94% were seen once; the top ten hold over 0.8%. Sequencing was carried out using PBMCs. This TCR came from a woman younger than 30 in good health and CMV-seronegative. The chain links TRBV18 to TRBJ1-5; TRBD1 is a possible D gene (6 bases). CDR3 DNA sequence: TGTGCCAGCTCACCACCAGGGGGGGACAATCAGCCCCAGCATTTT. Its translation is CASSPPGGDNQPQHF.